This T cell receptor (beta chain) was sequenced during a study of shared clonotypes between healthy human individuals. Sequencing used immunoSEQ multiplex PCR; TCRdb keeps in-frame clones, though not all of them. Seen here are hundreds of thousands of clones, about 95% observed once, and the top ten hold less than 0.13%. CD45RO negativity and positive selection for CCR7 defined naive CD8 cells, a population that excluded terminally differentiated effector memory CD45RA+ cells. As to this clone: The junction does not match germline at one end; this may be a read error.

Germline assignment: CDR1 MNHNS and CDR2 SASEGT. CDR3 length: 9 residues. The chain employs TRBV6-1 and TRBJ1-4; D remains unclear. Sequenced material: naive CD8+ T cells sorted from blood. The source of this sequence is a woman aged 25 to 45 in good health. CDR3 loop: CASGEKLFF. The CDR3 DNA is TGTGCCAGCGGTGAAAAACTGTTTTTT.